The 31 T cell receptor beta chains below all came from one sample that was sequenced in a study of chemoradiotherapy in HPV16-positive cancers. Libraries were prepared by immunoSEQ multiplex PCR; TCRdb keeps only in-frame clonotypes and omits some of them. The table has some 2,000 clones, 60% to 85% seen once. The material sequenced was tumor tissue, taken from a patient who underwent chemoradiotherapy. All receptors derive from a human donor with HPV-associated anogenital cancer.

The sample holds a few counts of this clone. The chain joins TRBV28 to TRBJ2-1, with D unclear. Deletions cut 4 bases from V and 6 bases from J, with 13 bases between. This CDR3 has 14 residues. CDR1 is MDHEN, CDR2 SYDVKM, per germline. The CDR3 nucleotides read TGTGCCAGCAGTTCGAGCCGATCCCTCAATGAGCAGTTCTTC. Translation gives CASSSSRSLNEQFF.

The CDR3 region has the DNA TGTGCCAGCAGGGAGGGGGTTTCACCCCTCCACTTT. Protein product: CASREGVSPLHF. The chain uses TRBV7-8 and TRBJ1-6, with a tentative D call TRBD1 (6 bases). Trimming cost V 6 bases and J 9 bases, with 9 bases left between them. Germline values: CDR1 SGHVS, CDR2 FQNEAQ. The CDR3 totals 12 residues.

This clone occurred once. This rearrangement joins TRBV7-9 to TRBJ1-1; D may be TRBD1 (5 bases). V shed 0 bases and J shed 5 bases, with 13 bases lying between them. Germline V CDR1 and CDR2: SEHNR, FQNEAQ (reference sequence). CDR3 length: 15 residues. CDR3 DNA sequence: TGTGCCAGCAGCTTAGCGAGATGGGGGGGAACTGAAGCTTTCTTT. This translates into CASSLARWGGTEAFF.

This clone occurred a few times. The V and J genes are TRBV5-6 and TRBJ2-3, with D tentatively TRBD2 (6 bases). The CDR3 runs to 13 residues. CDR1 and CDR2 (germline): SGHDT, YYEEEE. V was clipped by 4 bases and J by 4 bases, with 10 bases between them. In DNA form, the CDR3 reads TGTGCCAGCAGCCGGGCTAGCGCAGATACGCAGTATTTT. This encodes CASSRASADTQYF.

The chain links TRBV28 to TRBJ2-1, with D perhaps matching TRBD1 (7 bases). CDR1 and CDR2 from the germline V gene are MDHEN and SYDVKM. Between the trimmed V and J ends, which lost 4 bases and 0 bases, there was a span of 10 bases. This CDR3 spans 15 amino acids. The CDR3 nucleotides are TGTGCCAGCAGTTCAGGGGGGAGCTCCTACAATGAGCAGTTCTTC. It codes for CASSSGGSSYNEQFF.

The chain links TRBV19 to TRBJ1-1; D may be TRBD1 (5 bases). Trimming took off 3 bases at V and 3 bases at J, with 17 bases between the two ends. The germline CDR1 and CDR2 sequences are LNHDA and SQIVND (reference sequence). This CDR3 has 16 amino acids. The CDR3 nucleotides are TGTGCCAGTAGTATTATTCCAGGCAGAGGGGACACTGAAGCTTTCTTT. As protein: CASSIIPGRGDTEAFF.

The V and J genes are TRBV4-1 and TRBJ2-7, with a tentative D call TRBD1 (5 bases). CDR3 length equals 13 residues. Germline V gene sequence: CDR1 MGHRA, CDR2 YSYEKL. The V end lost 1 base, the J end lost 6 bases, and 10 bases lay between the germline ends. In DNA, the CDR3 is TGCGCCAGCAGCCAAGGGGAAGGGGTCGAGCAGTACTTC. As protein: CASSQGEGVEQYF.

V usage is TRBV6-5 and J usage is TRBJ2-5, with TRBD2 matching over 7 bases. From germline, CDR1 is MNHEY and CDR2 SVGAGI. V lost 10 bases, J lost 5 bases, and 10 bases stayed unmatched. The CDR3 spans 13 residues. This CDR3 is CANRPAGEETQYF. The CDR3 DNA reads as TGTGCCAACCGACCCGCGGGGGAGGAGACCCAGTACTTC.

CDR3 DNA sequence: TGTGCCTCAGGACGGGGCGAGCAGTACTTC. The encoded protein is CASGRGEQYF. The V gene is TRBV28, the J gene TRBJ2-5, with TRBD2 as a possible D gene (5 bases). Near its end, the DNA agrees better with TRBJ2-7, so the J call may be wrong. Germline V gives CDR1 MDHEN, CDR2 SYDVKM. The CDR3 consists of 10 residues.

V gene TRBV5-5 combines with J gene TRBJ2-3, with a tentative D call TRBD1 (6 bases). V was pared by 3 bases and J by 1 base, with 9 bases between. The CDR3 runs 14 residues. Germline CDR1 and CDR2: SGHKS and YYEKEE (reference sequence). CDR3 coding DNA: TGTGCCAGCAGCTGGGGGCCAGGCACAGATACGCAGTATTTT. Its translation is CASSWGPGTDTQYF.

The V and J genes are TRBV4-2 and TRBJ2-1; TRBD1 matches 8 bases. The CDR3 covers 15 residues. V shed 2 bases, J shed 5 bases, and the junction held 5 bases outside the gene matches. CDR1 and CDR2 from the germline V gene are LGHNA and YNFKEQ. In nucleotides, the CDR3 is TGTGCCAGCAGCCAACAGGGGGCGCGTGACAATGAGCAGTTCTTC. This encodes CASSQQGARDNEQFF.

Here the CDR3 reads CASRGQGVNTEAFF. As DNA, the CDR3 is TGTGCCAGCAGGGGACAGGGGGTAAACACTGAAGCTTTCTTT. The chain couples TRBV6-1 to TRBJ1-1, with 11 bases fitting TRBD1. V lost 6 bases, J lost 2 bases, and 2 bases stayed unmatched. Germline CDR1 is MNHNS and CDR2 is SASEGT. The CDR3 is 14 amino acids.

The rearrangement joins TRBV5-1 to TRBJ2-7; weak D call: TRBD2 (7 bases). The CDR3 is made up of 16 amino acids. Germline V lookup: CDR1 SGHRS, CDR2 YFSETQ. V was pared by 4 bases and J by 4 bases, with 21 bases between. DNA of the CDR3: TGCGCCAGCAGCCCCTGGGGGGGCCGGGTTTCTTACGAGCAGTACTTC. Protein product: CASSPWGGRVSYEQYF.

The chain carries TRBV7-6 and TRBJ1-4, with D perhaps TRBD1 (6 bases). Germline lookup yields CDR1 SGHVS and CDR2 FNYEAQ. CDR3 length: 15 residues. Trimming pared 1 base from V and 3 bases from J, leaving 9 bases between. CDR3 loop: CASSLEAGANEKLFF. CDR3 sequence (DNA): TGTGCCAGCAGCTTAGAGGCAGGGGCTAATGAAAAACTGTTTTTT.

This chain joins TRBV5-1 and TRBJ1-2; 10 bases are shared with TRBD1. The germline V gene encodes CDR1 SGHRS and CDR2 YFSETQ. V lost 3 bases and J lost 2; bases outside the gene matches: 4. This CDR3 has 15 residues. In DNA form, the CDR3 reads TGCGCCAGCAGCTCAAGACAGGGGGCGAACTATGGCTACACCTTC. It encodes CASSSRQGANYGYTF.

This rearrangement joins TRBV19 to TRBJ2-5; possible D gene TRBD2, 5 bases. Trimming left V 2 bases short and J 1 base short, with 14 bases between. The V gene's germline CDR1 is LNHDA and CDR2 SQIVND (reference sequence). The CDR3 totals 16 residues. CDR3 in amino acids: CASSIRFGVFQETQYF. CDR3 coding DNA: TGTGCCAGTAGTATAAGGTTCGGGGTATTCCAAGAGACCCAGTACTTC.

V and J are TRBV7-2 and TRBJ2-2; D is ambiguous. Germline lookup yields CDR1 SGHTA and CDR2 FQGNSA. V dropped 4 bases and J dropped 4 bases, with 7 bases sitting between them. There are 13 residues in the CDR3. This CDR3 is CASSYSGTGELFF. DNA of the CDR3: TGTGCCAGCAGCTACAGTGGCACCGGGGAGCTGTTTTTT.

V usage is TRBV28 and J usage is TRBJ1-1; 8 bases align to TRBD1. Germline-derived CDR1 and CDR2 are MDHEN and SYDVKM. The J segment lost 0 bases and the V segment lost 4 bases, leaving 7 bases of the junction unmatched. The CDR3 covers 16 residues. CDR3 in DNA: TGTGCCAGCAGTTCTAGACAGGGGAGGATGAACACTGAAGCTTTCTTT. It encodes CASSSRQGRMNTEAFF. The whole variable domain, remainder taken from reference TRBV28 and TRBJ1-1, is DVKVTQSSRYLVKRTGEKVFLECVQDMDHENMFWYRQDPGLGLRLIYFSYDVKMKEKGDIPEGYSVSREKKERFSLILESASTNQTSMYLCASSSRQGRMNTEAFFGQGTRLTVV.

V usage is TRBV28 and J usage is TRBJ2-7; the D gene could be TRBD1 or TRBD2 (5 bases each). Germline assignment: CDR1 MDHEN and CDR2 SYDVKM. The ends were cut back, 4 bases at V and 1 base at J, with 8 bases in the middle. The CDR3 is 13 amino acids. The CDR3 here is CASSYGGSYEQYF. CDR3 DNA sequence: TGTGCCAGCAGTTATGGGGGTTCCTACGAGCAGTACTTC.

This clone was detected only a few times. This chain joins TRBV9 and TRBJ2-1; D possibly matches TRBD1 or TRBD2 (5 bases each). Deletions cut 0 bases from V and 13 bases from J, with 14 bases between. The CDR3 totals 13 residues. The V gene's germline CDR1 is SGDLS and CDR2 YYNGEE. The CDR3 DNA follows: TGTGCCAGCAGCGTAGTCCCGGGGCCAGCACAGTTCTTC. Translated, it gives CASSVVPGPAQFF.

The DNA for the CDR3 is TGTGCCAGCACCGATCCTCCGGGACAGGGGAGCTCCTATAATTCACCCCTCCACTTT. Translation gives CASTDPPGQGSSYNSPLHF. V is TRBV28 and J is TRBJ1-6; 10 nucleotides line up with TRBD1. There are 19 residues in the CDR3. From germline, CDR1 is MDHEN and CDR2 SYDVKM. Trimming took 7 bases from V and 0 from J; bases not matched to a gene: 12.

The chain combines TRBV6-6 with TRBJ2-4; weak D call: TRBD1 (6 bases). Trimming stripped 2 bases from V and 0 bases from J, with 8 bases between. Germline assignment: CDR1 MNHNY and CDR2 SVGAGI (reference sequence). The CDR3 covers 15 residues. The CDR3 sequence is CASSYAGVAKNIQYF. In nucleotides, the CDR3 is TGTGCCAGCAGTTACGCAGGGGTAGCCAAAAACATTCAGTACTTC.

V and J are TRBV5-1 and TRBJ1-1; TRBD1 matches at 7 bases. CDR3 length: 14 amino acids. Per germline, CDR1 SGHRS and CDR2 YFSETQ. Trimming at V came to 3 bases and at J to 6 bases, leaving 8 bases not matched to a gene. In DNA form, the CDR3 reads TGCGCCAGCAGCTACCGACAGGGTATACCTGAAGCTTTCTTT. It is translated as CASSYRQGIPEAFF.

The rearrangement links TRBV7-2 to TRBJ1-5, with D hard to call. The length of the CDR3 is 13 residues. The germline V gene has CDR1 SGHTA and CDR2 FQGNSA. Trimming removed 2 bases at V and 4 bases at J, with 6 bases between. For the CDR3, the DNA is TGTGCCAGCAGCTTAAGCTTGAATCAGCCCCAGCATTTT. Translating gives CASSLSLNQPQHF.

The gene calls are TRBV5-4 and TRBJ2-5, with D maybe TRBD1 (6 bases). Germline CDR1 SGHNT, CDR2 YYREEE (reference sequence). Deletions cut 3 bases from V and 3 bases from J, with 15 bases between. This CDR3 has 15 amino acids. CDR3 loop: CASSSTLTGEETQYF. CDR3 sequence (DNA): TGTGCCAGCAGCTCGACTCTGACAGGTGAAGAGACCCAGTACTTC.

The chain links TRBV9 to TRBJ2-2, with D hard to call. V was pared by 4 bases and J by 0 bases, with 7 bases between. This CDR3 has 14 residues. Germline values: CDR1 SGDLS, CDR2 YYNGEE. The CDR3 DNA sequence: TGTGCCAGCAGCCCCCAAGCGAACACCGGGGAGCTGTTTTTT. It encodes CASSPQANTGELFF.

The gene calls are TRBV5-5 and TRBJ1-2; TRBD1 is a possible D gene (6 bases). The CDR3 extends over 17 amino acids. In germline, CDR1 is SGHKS, CDR2 YYEKEE (reference sequence). The V gene lost 0 bases and the J gene lost 0 bases, with 15 bases spanning the gap. DNA of the CDR3: TGTGCCAGCAGCTTGGCCCCAGGGGACACGTCTAACTATGGCTACACCTTC. Translating it yields CASSLAPGDTSNYGYTF. Based on the CDR3 plus reference TRBV5-5 and TRBJ1-2, the full variable domain is DAGVTQSPTHLIKTRGQQVTLRCSPISGHKSVSWYQQVLGQGPQFIFQYYEKEERGRGNFPDRFSARQFPNYSSELNVNALLLGDSALYLCASSLAPGDTSNYGYTFGSGTRLTVV.

V usage is TRBV28 and J usage is TRBJ2-7; possibly TRBD2 for D (5 bases). Germline CDR1 and CDR2: MDHEN and SYDVKM. V dropped 5 bases and J dropped 6 bases, with 23 bases sitting between them. This CDR3 is 16 amino acids long. CDR3 bases: TGTGCCAGCAGTCCTCTTCTCGCGGACTCTCTAACCGAGCAGTACTTC. Protein sequence: CASSPLLADSLTEQYF.

J is TRBJ1-4 and V is TRBV4-1; the match to TRBD1 covers 8 bases. The V and J ends lost 3 bases and 3 bases, in that order; junction bases with no gene match: 6. CDR3 length equals 16 residues. CDR1 MGHRA and CDR2 YSYEKL come from the germline V gene. CDR3 amino acids: CASSHPGQGPNEKLFF. The CDR3 nucleotides are TGCGCCAGCAGCCACCCCGGACAGGGTCCTAATGAAAAACTGTTTTTT.

The CDR3 nucleotides are TGTGCCAGCAGCTCCGGGACAGGGATTTATAATTCACCCCTCCACTTT. As protein: CASSSGTGIYNSPLHF. This rearrangement joins TRBV11-2 to TRBJ1-6, with TRBD1 identical over 9 bases. V trimming: 4 bases; J trimming: 4 bases; junction bases outside the gene matches: 5. Germline CDR1 reads SGHAT; CDR2 reads FQNNGV. This CDR3 has 16 residues.

Note on this clone: Sequence at one end of the junction differs from germline and may be a read error. J is TRBJ1-2 and V is TRBV2; a weak D match, TRBD1 (5 bases). CDR1 is SNHLY and CDR2 is FYNNEI in the germline V gene. CDR3 length equals 14 residues. Here the CDR3 DNA reads TGTGCCAGCAGTGAAGCGCAGACAGCCCTCTTGCAAGCCTTC. Protein: CASSEAQTALLQAF. Full variable domain (missing parts from reference TRBV2 and TRBJ1-2): EPEVTQTPSHQVTQMGQEVILRCVPISNHLYFYWYRQILGQKVEFLVSFYNNEISEKSEIFDDQFSVERPDGSNFTLKIRSTKLEDSAMYFCASSEAQTALLQAFGSGTRLTVV.